This T cell receptor (beta chain) derives from a study of blood T cell repertoires in COVID-19. As for the study in general: Both acute and convalescent COVID-19 samples were obtained from the United States, Italy and Spain. The analysed material was cDNA or gDNA that came from T cells, B-cell-depleted T cells, or PBMCs.

How the authors handled the data: It was from reference gene primer amplification that nucleated cell counts were estimated. Here immunoSEQ multiplex PCR was the method, and the copy in TCRdb shows in-frame clones only, minus some. V and J calls and clone size are as listed in that table; D and trimming were resolved from the DNA. The sample shows under 80,000 clones, roughly 80% of them seen only once. Losses at the gene ends were 5 bases for V and 2 bases for J; bases not matched to a gene: 5. The CDR3 has 14 residues. CDR1 MNHEY and CDR2 SVGAGI come from the germline V gene. Sequences were obtained from peripheral blood. The source is a woman aged 60-75 years with acute or convalescent COVID-19. The rearrangement links TRBV6-5 to TRBJ1-1, with 7 bases lining up with TRBD1. The DNA of the CDR3 is TGTGCCAGCAGTCTGGGGACAGCTAACACTGAAGCTTTCTTT. Translation gives CASSLGTANTEAFF.